Listed below are T cell receptor beta chains from one sample, sequenced in a study of blood T cell repertoires in COVID-19. The repertoire was sequenced with immunoSEQ multiplex PCR; TCRdb's copy has only in-frame clones and lacks some. Seen here are under 350,000 clones, approximately 83% observed once, and the top ten hold 8% to 9.5%. Input material: peripheral blood. These receptors were obtained from a woman aged 45-65 years who had recovered from COVID-19. The CDR3 runs from the conserved cysteine through the conserved F or W. The order of the fields is J gene, clone size, V gene, CDR3 protein. Rows may omit the clone size; those that give it use once, few, many or a size class.

j_gene: TRBJ1-2; abundance: NA; v_gene: TRBV7-9; CDR3aa: CASSSLAFVDRERYGYTF
j_gene: TRBJ1-6; abundance: NA; v_gene: TRBV7-2; CDR3aa: CASSPLSGLNNSPLHF
j_gene: TRBJ1-2; abundance: few; v_gene: TRBV30; CDR3aa: CAFEQPYGYTF
j_gene: TRBJ1-5; abundance: once; v_gene: TRBV29-1; CDR3aa: CSVEAPRGSQPQHF
j_gene: TRBJ1-3; abundance: NA; v_gene: TRBV5-6; CDR3aa: CASSLQGKGNTIYF
j_gene: TRBJ2-1; abundance: NA; v_gene: TRBV28; CDR3aa: CASTSGTSGNEQFF
j_gene: TRBJ1-1; abundance: few; v_gene: TRBV6-5; CDR3aa: CASSQGGMNTEAFF
j_gene: TRBJ2-7; abundance: NA; v_gene: TRBV5-8; CDR3aa: CASSRRQVPYEQYF
j_gene: TRBJ2-2; abundance: NA; v_gene: TRBV5-1; CDR3aa: CASSLETGYTGELFF
j_gene: TRBJ2-2; abundance: NA; v_gene: TRBV4-2; CDR3aa: CASSQDRTGGETGELFF
j_gene: TRBJ2-1; abundance: NA; v_gene: TRBV7-2; CDR3aa: CASSLGFGGSAEQFF
j_gene: TRBJ2-5; abundance: NA; v_gene: TRBV28; CDR3aa: CASSSGDAGGGETQYF
j_gene: TRBJ2-7; abundance: NA; v_gene: TRBV27; CDR3aa: CASSPRRFNEQYF
j_gene: TRBJ1-2; abundance: NA; v_gene: TRBV30; CDR3aa: CAWAGTGSLRGYTF
j_gene: TRBJ1-1; abundance: NA; v_gene: TRBV7-9; CDR3aa: CASSGTRLTGGTEAFF
j_gene: TRBJ1-2; abundance: once; v_gene: TRBV18; CDR3aa: CASSPPVGQAGYGYTF
j_gene: TRBJ2-7; abundance: NA; v_gene: TRBV7-2; CDR3aa: CASSLVPGQGSYEQYF
j_gene: TRBJ2-5; abundance: NA; v_gene: TRBV7-2; CDR3aa: CASSLGVIHQETQYF
j_gene: TRBJ1-6; abundance: NA; v_gene: TRBV2; CDR3aa: CASTGTGLGNSPLHF
j_gene: TRBJ2-7; abundance: many; v_gene: TRBV19; CDR3aa: CASRISPSGAYEQYF
j_gene: TRBJ1-3; abundance: NA; v_gene: TRBV4-3; CDR3aa: CASSQEGGSGNTIYF
j_gene: TRBJ2-3; abundance: few; v_gene: TRBV7-9; CDR3aa: CASSGGLAGSTDTQYF
j_gene: TRBJ1-2; abundance: NA; v_gene: TRBV6-4; CDR3aa: CASSEQGSYGYTF
j_gene: TRBJ1-1; abundance: NA; v_gene: TRBV6-1; CDR3aa: CASSEGQWQGTEAFF
j_gene: TRBJ2-7; abundance: once; v_gene: TRBV4-1; CDR3aa: CASSRTRQGGTYEQYF
j_gene: TRBJ2-7; abundance: NA; v_gene: TRBV29-1; CDR3aa: CSVELGLHEQYF
j_gene: TRBJ2-5; abundance: NA; v_gene: TRBV6-2/TRBV6-3; CDR3aa: CASSFGVRETQYF
j_gene: TRBJ1-2; abundance: NA; v_gene: TRBV9; CDR3aa: CASRVTGGGGGYTF
j_gene: TRBJ2-1; abundance: NA; v_gene: TRBV7-9; CDR3aa: CASSFPGRHNEQFF
j_gene: TRBJ2-1; abundance: NA; v_gene: TRBV20-1; CDR3aa: CSASLLGQGAKNEQFF
j_gene: TRBJ2-5; abundance: NA; v_gene: TRBV7-2; CDR3aa: CASSLAGAGGFLKKETQYF
j_gene: TRBJ1-2; abundance: once; v_gene: TRBV27; CDR3aa: CASSWTGGQYGYTF